One sample yielded the 18 T cell receptor beta chains listed below, sequenced in a study of blood T cell repertoires in COVID-19. The repertoire was sequenced with immunoSEQ multiplex PCR; TCRdb's copy has only in-frame clones and lacks some. The sample includes 100,000 to 150,000 clones, around nine tenths of them seen just once. The sequenced sample consisted of peripheral blood. The receptors come from a man in his 60s with COVID-19, enrolled during active disease.

The chain links TRBV15 to TRBJ2-1; 15 nucleotides match TRBD2. Germline assignment: CDR1 LNHNV and CDR2 YYDKDF (reference sequence). This CDR3 contains 18 residues. The ends lost 4 bases at V and 8 bases at J; junction bases unmatched: 12. The CDR3: CATSTDLRTSGGAYEQFF. DNA for the CDR3: TGTGCCACCAGCACAGACTTACGGACTAGCGGGGGGGCCTATGAGCAGTTCTTC.

The genes are TRBV9 and TRBJ2-5; tentatively, D is TRBD2 (6 bases). From germline, CDR1 is SGDLS and CDR2 YYNGEE. The CDR3 has 15 residues. V was cut by 3 bases and J by 1 base, with 13 bases left in between. As DNA, the CDR3 is TGTGCCAGCAGCGGCCCCGGGACTGGCCAAGAGACCCAGTACTTC. Encoded protein: CASSGPGTGQETQYF.

This clone appeared a single time. Written as DNA, the CDR3 is TGTGCCAGCAGCCAATTAAGACAGGGGGCGAACACTGAAGCTTTCTTT. Encoded protein: CASSQLRQGANTEAFF. The rearrangement uses TRBV6-2 or TRBV6-3 and TRBJ1-1, with 10 bases identical to TRBD1. With V trimmed by 6 bases and J by 1 base, 8 bases remained unmatched. This CDR3 comprises 16 residues. Germline V gene lookup returns CDR1 MNHEY and CDR2 SVGEGT.

The rearrangement joins TRBV6-8 to TRBJ1-5; TRBD1 agrees at 8 bases. Germline assignment: CDR1 MNHGY and CDR2 SAAAGT. The CDR3 has 13 residues. V shed 8 bases and J 7 bases; nucleotides not matched to a gene: 7. CDR3 sequence reads: CASGDRGQQPQHF. CDR3 in DNA: TGTGCCAGCGGAGACAGGGGACAGCAGCCCCAGCATTTT.

This clone was picked up a small number of times. CDR3: CASSLVRHELNTEAFF. In DNA form, the CDR3 reads TGTGCCAGCAGCTTAGTGCGCCATGAGTTGAACACTGAAGCTTTCTTT. The chain is built from TRBV7-2 and TRBJ1-1; unclear D gene. V was shortened by 1 base and J by 0 bases, with 12 bases between the two germline ends. Germline CDR1 SGHTA, CDR2 FQGNSA. The CDR3 runs to 16 residues.

The CDR3 sequence: CASTNSAGSSSPLHF. The CDR3 DNA is TGTGCCAGCACTAACAGCGCAGGGTCGAGTTCACCCCTCCACTTT. The J gene is TRBJ1-6, the V gene TRBV7-8; D perhaps matches TRBD1 (5 bases). CDR3 length: 15 amino acids. Germline loops: CDR1 SGHVS, CDR2 FQNEAQ. Trimming took 7 bases from V and 9 from J, leaving 19 bases between them. Full variable domain (missing parts from reference TRBV7-8 and TRBJ1-6): GAGVSQSPRYKVAKRGQDVALRCDPISGHVSLFWYQQALGQGPEFLTYFQNEAQLDKSGLPSDRFFAERPEGSVSTLKIQRTQQEDSAVYLCASTNSAGSSSPLHFGNGTRLTVT.

This sequence joins TRBV4-2 and TRBJ1-2; 8 bases line up with TRBD1. Germline values: CDR1 LGHNA, CDR2 YNFKEQ. The V segment lost 4 bases and the J segment 4 bases; nucleotides outside the gene matches: 11. The length of the CDR3 is 16 residues. CDR3 amino acids: CASSPQDRDLFYGYTF. CDR3 DNA: TGTGCCAGCAGCCCACAGGACAGGGACCTTTTCTATGGCTACACCTTC.

The genes are TRBV19 and TRBJ1-6; TRBD1 agrees at 7 bases. There are 15 residues in the CDR3. The germline gives CDR1 LNHDA, CDR2 SQIVND (reference sequence). Trimming cost V 6 bases and J 3 bases; bases outside gene matches: 5. The CDR3 loop reads CASRMGQLYNSPLHF. The CDR3 region has the DNA TGTGCCAGTAGGATGGGACAGCTCTATAATTCACCCCTCCACTTT.

The chain recombines TRBV28 with TRBJ2-2; D uncertain. Trimming shortened V by 2 bases and J by 7 bases, and 8 bases separated the two germline ends. CDR3 length: 13 amino acids. Germline CDR1 MDHEN, CDR2 SYDVKM. CDR3 in DNA: TGTGCCAGCAGTTTACTTCGGAGCGGGGAGCTGTTTTTT. Translated, it gives CASSLLRSGELFF.

The genes are TRBV5-4 and TRBJ2-7; D might be TRBD1 (5 bases). The length of the CDR3 is 15 residues. CDR1 is SGHNT and CDR2 is YYREEE in the germline V gene (reference sequence). Between the trimmed V and J ends, which lost 4 bases and 3 bases, there was a span of 17 bases. CDR3 sequence: CASSATQGTYYEQYF. The CDR3 DNA reads TGTGCCAGCAGCGCGACCCAGGGTACGTACTACGAGCAGTACTTC.

The V gene is TRBV5-1, the J gene TRBJ2-4; a possible D gene is TRBD1 (5 bases). The CDR3 length is 14 residues. V was trimmed by 0 bases and J by 2 bases, leaving 6 bases between them. Germline CDR1 SGHRS, CDR2 YFSETQ. CDR3 amino acids: CASSLAGTKNIQYF. The CDR3 DNA sequence: TGCGCCAGCAGCTTGGCAGGGACCAAAAACATTCAGTACTTC.

The V call is TRBV6-2 or TRBV6-3, the J call TRBJ2-7; TRBD1 agrees at 8 bases. The CDR3 is 14 residues long. From germline, CDR1 is MNHEY and CDR2 SVGEGT. V lost 5 bases to trimming and J lost 4 bases; unmatched junction nucleotides: 7. As DNA, the CDR3 is TGTGCCAGCAGTCCGGGACAGGCATTATACGAGCAGTACTTC. Its protein product is CASSPGQALYEQYF.

The V gene is TRBV7-9, the J gene TRBJ1-1; 8 bases fit TRBD1. This CDR3 contains 14 residues. Unmatched junction bases numbered 2, after V lost 4 bases and J lost 1 base. The germline V gene has CDR1 SEHNR and CDR2 FQNEAQ (reference sequence). CDR3 in DNA: TGTGCCAGCAGCTGGACAGGGACGAACACTGAAGCTTTCTTT. Translating it yields CASSWTGTNTEAFF.

Concerning this clone: The junction and the germline gene differ at one end; a read error may be behind it. This sequence joins TRBV3-1 (or the pseudogene TRBV3-2) and TRBJ2-5; TRBD2 aligns across 8 bases. The CDR3 contains 14 residues. Germline lookup yields CDR1 LGHDT and CDR2 YNNKEL (reference sequence). The CDR3 protein is CASSQGWTSPRADF. Written as DNA, the CDR3 is TGTGCCAGCAGCCAAGGTTGGACTAGCCCCCGAGCCGACTTC.

The chain recombines TRBV28 with TRBJ1-5, with D possibly being TRBD1 (6 bases). Between the trimmed V and J ends, which lost 4 bases and 14 bases, there was a span of 15 bases. The CDR3 contains 12 residues. Germline CDR1 is MDHEN and CDR2 is SYDVKM. CDR3 protein: CASSSTGSAKHF. CDR3 bases: TGTGCCAGCAGTTCCACAGGGTCCGCAAAGCATTTT.

This clone was counted a single time. The gene calls are TRBV3-1 (or the pseudogene TRBV3-2) and TRBJ1-2; no reliable D call. The CDR3 loop spans 12 amino acids. V dropped 1 base and J dropped 7 bases, with 7 bases sitting between them. The germline gives CDR1 LGHDT, CDR2 YNNKEL (reference sequence). CDR3 sequence: CASSQGTVGYTF. The DNA for the CDR3 is TGTGCCAGCAGCCAAGGAACAGTTGGCTACACCTTC.

The genes are TRBV2 and TRBJ2-7; D gene unclear. The CDR3 covers 11 residues. From germline, CDR1 is SNHLY and CDR2 FYNNEI. The germline V and J ends were trimmed by 2 bases and 5 bases, with 4 bases remaining between them. The CDR3 region is CASSEFNEQYF. CDR3 nucleotide sequence: TGTGCCAGCAGTGAATTTAACGAGCAGTACTTC.

This clone has just one count. V and J are TRBV29-1 and TRBJ1-2; 8 bases are shared with TRBD1. Germline V gene lookup returns CDR1 SQVTM and CDR2 ANQGSEA. J was trimmed by 6 bases and V by 6 bases; bases with no gene match: 0. The CDR3 runs 10 residues. The chain's CDR3 is CSVTGDGYTF. The DNA of the CDR3 is TGCAGCGTGACAGGGGATGGCTACACCTTC.